This T cell receptor beta chain originates from a study of cytotoxic CD8 clonotypes in ibrutinib-treated CLL. Study overall: The authors obtained response samples at a median of approximately 12 months of treatment, range 6 to 36.

Study conclusions and caveats: Rare overall, public clonotypes shrank or held steady under therapy.

Depth targeted 1 in 200,000 to 1 in 1 million T cells, averaging roughly 9.7x coverage per clonotype. TCRdb's table, derived via immunoSEQ multiplex PCR, lists solely in-frame clones and lacks some. The sample includes 130,000 or so clones, 70% to 80% of them seen just once. Concerning this clone itself: Its antigen is still unknown.

In germline, CDR1 is SGHVS, CDR2 FQNEAQ. Trimming left V 2 bases short and J 4 bases short, with 12 bases between. The CDR3 spans 15 residues. V is TRBV7-8 and J is TRBJ2-1, with D possibly called TRBD1 or TRBD2 (5 bases each). This material consisted of PBMCs, taken after 12 months of ibrutinib treatment. The clonotype was recovered from a human donor with chronic lymphocytic leukemia. The CDR3 loop reads CASSLRDGAYNEQFF. The CDR3 DNA reads TGTGCCAGCAGCTTAAGGGACGGAGCATACAATGAGCAGTTCTTC.